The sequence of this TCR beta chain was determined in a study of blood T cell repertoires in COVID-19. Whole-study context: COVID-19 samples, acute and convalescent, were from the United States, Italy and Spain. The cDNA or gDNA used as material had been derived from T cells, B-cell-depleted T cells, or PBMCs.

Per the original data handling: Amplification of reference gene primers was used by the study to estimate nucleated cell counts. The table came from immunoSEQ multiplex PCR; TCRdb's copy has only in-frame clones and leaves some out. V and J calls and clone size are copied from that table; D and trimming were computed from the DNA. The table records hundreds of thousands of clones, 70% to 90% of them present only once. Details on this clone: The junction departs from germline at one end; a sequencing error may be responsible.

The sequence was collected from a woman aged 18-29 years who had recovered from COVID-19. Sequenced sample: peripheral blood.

CDR3 loop: CASSDSIHQPQHF. CDR3 coding DNA: TGTGCCAGCAGTGACTCCATCCATCAGCCCCAGCATTTT. The V call is TRBV6-5, the J call TRBJ1-5; D not certain. The germline V gene encodes CDR1 MNHEY and CDR2 SVGAGI. The CDR3 totals 13 residues.